This note documents a single T cell receptor (beta chain) sequence. Its matching antigen is unknown. The ends were cut back, 3 bases at V and 0 bases at J, with 9 bases in the middle. This CDR3 has 15 amino acids. Germline V lookup: CDR1 SGHAT, CDR2 FQNNGV. This entry is derived from a study of shared clonotypes between healthy human individuals. Across the whole study: The cohort comprised a couple of women and a few men. Their ages spanned 18 to 49 years. Study observations and caveats: Naive subsets, compared against memory subsets, generally had larger estimated richness values.

Once extracted for a subset, genomic DNA was divided evenly among several immunoSEQ plates. The repertoire was sequenced with immunoSEQ multiplex PCR; TCRdb's copy has only in-frame clones and lacks some. The sample shows roughly 1,500,000 clones, about 98% of them seen only once. The receptor was isolated from a man aged 30 to 39 in good health. Sequenced input: naive CD4+ T cells sorted from blood. Described subset: CD45RA+ positively selected. The chain links TRBV11-2 to TRBJ2-1; D is ambiguous. CDR3 loop: CASSFRRSSYNEQFF. Here the CDR3 DNA reads TGTGCCAGCAGCTTTAGACGTTCCTCCTACAATGAGCAGTTCTTC.